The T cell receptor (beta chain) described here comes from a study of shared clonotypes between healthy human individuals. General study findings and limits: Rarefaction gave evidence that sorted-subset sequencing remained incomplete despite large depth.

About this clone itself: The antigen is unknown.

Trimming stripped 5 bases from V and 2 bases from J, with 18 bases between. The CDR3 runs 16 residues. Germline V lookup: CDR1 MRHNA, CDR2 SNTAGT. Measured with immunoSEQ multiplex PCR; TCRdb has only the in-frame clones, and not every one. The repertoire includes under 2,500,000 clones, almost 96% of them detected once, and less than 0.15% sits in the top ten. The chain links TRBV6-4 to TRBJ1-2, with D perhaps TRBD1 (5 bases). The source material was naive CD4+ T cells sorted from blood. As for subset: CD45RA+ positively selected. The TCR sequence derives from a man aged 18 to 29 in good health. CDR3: CASSPGSDGRNYGYTF. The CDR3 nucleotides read TGTGCCAGCAGTCCAGGGTCCGACGGGCGGAACTATGGCTACACCTTC.